The 19 T cell receptor beta chains below all came from one sample that was sequenced in a study of blood T cell repertoires in COVID-19. Assay: immunoSEQ multiplex PCR; the TCRdb copy retains only in-frame clones and omits some. Here the sample spans some 68,000 clones, 75% to 90% being singletons. Sequencing was performed on peripheral blood. These TCRs come from a man aged 45 to 65 with active COVID-19.

This rearrangement joins TRBV11-2 to TRBJ2-7, with 8 nucleotides matching TRBD2. In germline, CDR1 is SGHAT, CDR2 FQNNGV. The CDR3 sequence is 16 residues long. Germline trimming cut 2 bases from V and 0 bases from J; bases unmatched to any gene: 6. The CDR3 coding sequence is TGTGCCAGCAGCTTAAGGCTAGCGGGTGGCTCCTACGAGCAGTACTTC. This encodes CASSLRLAGGSYEQYF.

This clone was seen more than once but under ten times. The V call is TRBV5-1, the J call TRBJ1-5; no clear D gene. There are 16 residues in the CDR3. Germline CDR1 is SGHRS and CDR2 is YFSETQ. Deletions cut 4 bases from V and 0 bases from J, with 14 bases between. CDR3: CASSKRRRNSNQPQHF. The CDR3 nucleotides read TGCGCCAGCAGCAAAAGACGGAGAAATAGCAATCAGCCCCAGCATTTT.

Concerning this clone itself: Other DNA sequences within the sample encode an identical CDR3. The genes are TRBV5-1 and TRBJ1-2; TRBD1 might be the D (5 bases). V lost 0 bases, J lost 2 bases, and 5 bases lay in between. Germline V gene data show CDR1 as SGHRS and CDR2 as YFSETQ. The CDR3 has 13 residues. The CDR3 DNA follows: TGCGCCAGCAGCTTGGGACAGAACTATGGCTACACCTTC. Its protein is CASSLGQNYGYTF.

This clone was seen just once. The CDR3 reads CASSFGQNNSPLHF. In DNA form, the CDR3 reads TGTGCCAGCAGCTTTGGGCAAAACAATTCACCCCTCCACTTT. The chain combines TRBV5-6 with TRBJ1-6; D remains ambiguous. Trimming left V 2 bases short and J 7 bases short, with 10 bases between. Germline V lookup: CDR1 SGHDT, CDR2 YYEEEE. The CDR3 totals 14 residues.

This chain joins TRBV3-1 (or the pseudogene TRBV3-2) and TRBJ1-2; TRBD1 might be the D (6 bases). The V gene lost 4 bases and the J gene lost 3 bases, with 15 bases spanning the gap. Germline CDR1 reads LGHDT; CDR2 reads YNNKEL (reference sequence). CDR3 length: 15 residues. The CDR3 DNA reads TGTGCCAGCAGCCCCACCTGGGACACCGACTATGGCTACACCTTC. It codes for CASSPTWDTDYGYTF.

The DNA for the CDR3 is TGTGCCAGCAGACTAGCGGGAGAGACCCAGTACTTC. This sequence encodes CASRLAGETQYF. This chain links TRBV2 with TRBJ2-5, with 9 nucleotides matching TRBD2. Germline V gives CDR1 SNHLY, CDR2 FYNNEI. The J segment lost 4 bases and the V segment lost 6 bases, leaving 0 bases of the junction unmatched. The CDR3 spans 12 residues.

V gene TRBV2 combines with J gene TRBJ2-7; 8 positions agree with TRBD1. This CDR3 spans 14 amino acids. J gave up 5 bases and V 4 bases, and 7 bases lay outside the gene matches. In germline, CDR1 is SNHLY, CDR2 FYNNEI. CDR3: CASSADRGRDEQYF. CDR3 nucleotide sequence: TGTGCCAGCAGTGCAGACAGGGGTCGGGACGAGCAGTACTTC. The full variable domain, with the rest looked up from reference TRBV2 and TRBJ2-7, is EPEVTQTPSHQVTQMGQEVILRCVPISNHLYFYWYRQILGQKVEFLVSFYNNEISEKSEIFDDQFSVERPDGSNFTLKIRSTKLEDSAMYFCASSADRGRDEQYFGPGTRLTVT.

V usage is TRBV30 and J usage is TRBJ2-1; tentatively, D is TRBD1 (6 bases). The CDR3 is made up of 12 amino acids. The V and J ends lost 0 bases and 8 bases respectively, with 8 bases between them. Germline CDR1 is GTSNPN and CDR2 is SVGIG (reference sequence). The CDR3 here is CAWSVQGYEQFF. In DNA, the CDR3 is TGTGCCTGGAGTGTACAGGGATATGAGCAGTTCTTC.

This chain links TRBV2 with TRBJ2-3; 7 nucleotides align to TRBD1. CDR1 is SNHLY, CDR2 FYNNEI, per germline. J was trimmed by 0 bases and V by 5 bases; bases with no gene match: 8. This CDR3 is 16 amino acids long. The CDR3 bases are TGTGCCAGCAGTTCCCCGACAGGGTCTAGCACAGATACGCAGTATTTT. Encoded protein: CASSSPTGSSTDTQYF.

The chain is built from TRBV11-2 and TRBJ2-3; maybe TRBD1 (6 bases). V was trimmed by 5 bases and J by 6 bases, leaving 15 bases between them. CDR1 SGHAT and CDR2 FQNNGV come from the germline V gene. The CDR3 runs 14 residues. The CDR3 DNA reads TGTGCCAGCAGCCCATTAGGGGGTTGGGATACGCAGTATTTT. Its translation is CASSPLGGWDTQYF.

The chain has TRBV4-1 and TRBJ1-1; weak D call: TRBD1 (6 bases). The CDR3 loop spans 17 amino acids. V was pared by 0 bases and J by 0 bases, with 14 bases between. Germline V gene lookup returns CDR1 MGHRA and CDR2 YSYEKL. CDR3 amino acids: CASSQDVRGTMNTEAFF. DNA for the CDR3: TGCGCCAGCAGCCAAGACGTTAGGGGGACCATGAACACTGAAGCTTTCTTT.

The V and J genes are TRBV5-1 and TRBJ1-6; possibly TRBD1 for D (5 bases). Per germline, CDR1 SGHRS and CDR2 YFSETQ. The V end lost 3 bases, the J end lost 3 bases, and 7 bases lay between the germline ends. This CDR3 comprises 14 residues. CDR3: CASSSDSYNSPLHF. Here the CDR3 DNA reads TGCGCCAGCAGCTCTGACAGCTATAATTCACCCCTCCACTTT.

J is TRBJ1-3 and V is TRBV5-4; no definite D call. Germline-derived CDR1 and CDR2 are SGHNT and YYREEE (reference sequence). Trimming shortened V by 6 bases and J by 6 bases, and 19 bases separated the two germline ends. CDR3 length: 15 amino acids. This CDR3 reads CASIDLSRRENTIYF. DNA for the CDR3: TGTGCCAGCATCGATCTGAGCCGCCGTGAAAACACCATATATTTT.

The V call is TRBV6-5, the J call TRBJ2-1, with D possibly matching TRBD2 (6 bases). Germline CDR1 MNHEY, CDR2 SVGAGI. V lost 6 bases, J lost 4 bases, and 10 bases lay in between. The CDR3 is 13 amino acids. CDR3 in DNA: TGTGCCAGCAGGCGGGACTTATACAATGAGCAGTTCTTC. Translated, it gives CASRRDLYNEQFF.

J is TRBJ2-7 and V is TRBV2; no clear D. CDR1 is SNHLY and CDR2 is FYNNEI in the germline V gene. The CDR3 is 13 residues long. V gave up 9 bases and J gave up 6 bases, with 18 bases separating them. CDR3 loop: CASQPTGLAEQYF. CDR3 in DNA: TGTGCCAGTCAACCCACGGGTCTGGCCGAGCAGTACTTC.

In its sample, this clone was seen a few times. This chain connects TRBV6-5 to TRBJ2-2; D is perhaps TRBD1 (5 bases). V was shortened by 2 bases and J by 7 bases, with 8 bases between the two germline ends. Germline CDR1 MNHEY, CDR2 SVGAGI. There are 13 residues in the CDR3. The CDR3 protein is CASSYQGVGELFF. In DNA, the CDR3 is TGTGCCAGCAGTTACCAGGGCGTCGGGGAGCTGTTTTTT.

This clone was seen only a few times. This chain links TRBV30 with TRBJ1-5; 7 nucleotides match TRBD1. Germline lookup yields CDR1 GTSNPN and CDR2 SVGIG (reference sequence). V lost 5 bases, J lost 5 bases, and 3 bases stayed unmatched. The CDR3 loop spans 12 amino acids. Written as DNA, the CDR3 is TGTGCCTGGGGACAGGCGTATCAGCCCCAGCATTTT. Residues: CAWGQAYQPQHF.

The sample holds one count of this clone. The chain employs TRBV5-1 and TRBJ1-3; the D gene is possibly TRBD1 (6 bases). CDR1 is SGHRS, CDR2 YFSETQ, per germline. This CDR3 has 16 residues. Trimming stripped 0 bases from V and 4 bases from J, with 14 bases between. The CDR3 DNA sequence: TGCGCCAGCAGCTTGGGACTAACAGGGCTCGGAAACACCATATATTTT. Translated: CASSLGLTGLGNTIYF.

The CDR3 coding sequence is TGTGCCAGCAGCGCCCCCTTGGGACTAGCGGGGTTCACAGATACGCAGTATTTT. This translates into CASSAPLGLAGFTDTQYF. The chain joins TRBV9 to TRBJ2-3; 13 nucleotides line up with TRBD2. V was pared by 3 bases and J by 2 bases, with 9 bases of the junction left unmatched. Germline CDR1 and CDR2: SGDLS and YYNGEE. There are 18 residues in the CDR3. The whole variable domain, remainder taken from reference TRBV9 and TRBJ2-3, is DSGVTQTPKHLITATGQRVTLRCSPRSGDLSVYWYQQSLDQGLQFLIQYYNGEERAKGNILERFSAQQFPDLHSELNLSSLELGDSALYFCASSAPLGLAGFTDTQYFGPGTRLTVL.